The next 16 T cell receptor beta chains were all read from a single sample in a study of T cell responses to AZD1222 COVID-19 vaccine. The data were produced by immunoSEQ multiplex PCR, yet TCRdb's version contains in-frame clones alone and is incomplete. The table has under 130,000 clones, roughly 90% seen once. This material consisted of peripheral blood, taken on day 0 of AZD1222 vaccination. The receptors here all came from an adult in good health.

The rearrangement links TRBV7-2 to TRBJ2-1, with TRBD2 matching over 11 bases. Trimming removed 1 base from V and 2 bases from J; junction bases left unmatched: 7. Germline values: CDR1 SGHTA, CDR2 FQGNSA. This CDR3 is built from 18 residues. The CDR3 DNA is TGTGCCAGCAGCTTAGTAGCTAGCGGGGGGTTTACCTACAATGAGCAGTTCTTC. As protein: CASSLVASGGFTYNEQFF.

V usage is TRBV7-2 and J usage is TRBJ2-7, with D possibly matching TRBD2 (6 bases). V was pared by 3 bases and J by 0 bases, with 12 bases between. The CDR3 is made up of 15 amino acids. The germline V gene encodes CDR1 SGHTA and CDR2 FQGNSA. The CDR3 here is CASSFMAGSSYEQYF. The CDR3 nucleotides are TGTGCCAGCAGCTTTATGGCGGGGAGCTCCTACGAGCAGTACTTC.

The chain carries TRBV6-6 and TRBJ1-1; TRBD1 matches 7 bases. The V segment lost 5 bases and the J segment 4 bases; nucleotides outside the gene matches: 7. This CDR3 spans 14 amino acids. Germline assignment: CDR1 MNHNY and CDR2 SVGAGI (reference sequence). CDR3 loop: CASSRQGWVTEAFF. CDR3 DNA: TGTGCCAGCAGTAGACAGGGCTGGGTCACTGAAGCTTTCTTT.

The genes are TRBV6-4 and TRBJ1-2; D gene uncertain. CDR1 and CDR2 from the germline V gene are MRHNA and SNTAGT. V lost 6 bases and J 7 bases, leaving 15 bases between the germline ends. The CDR3 has 13 residues. Written as DNA, the CDR3 is TGTGCCAGCAGGTCAGACGGCACCGCTGGCTACACCTTC. Its protein product is CASRSDGTAGYTF.

This clone was detected once. The chain is built from TRBV28 and TRBJ1-4, with TRBD1 as a possible D gene (6 bases). The CDR3 spans 15 residues. Trimming cost V 4 bases and J 4 bases, with 13 bases left between them. CDR1 MDHEN and CDR2 SYDVKM come from the germline V gene. CDR3: CASSSPDSNNEKLFF. The CDR3 DNA sequence: TGTGCCAGCAGTTCCCCGGACAGCAATAATGAAAAACTGTTTTTT.

The J gene is TRBJ1-2, the V gene TRBV6-1, with a possible D match to TRBD1 (5 bases). Trimming removed 0 bases at V and 4 bases at J, with 9 bases between. Germline loops: CDR1 MNHNS, CDR2 SASEGT. This CDR3 spans 14 amino acids. CDR3 DNA: TGTGCCAGCAGTGAAGCAGGGACCTCCTATGGCTACACCTTC. As protein: CASSEAGTSYGYTF.

V and J are TRBV29-1 and TRBJ2-1; 9 bases line up with TRBD1. This CDR3 is 13 amino acids long. From germline, CDR1 is SQVTM and CDR2 ANQGSEA. Trimming removed 5 bases from V and 9 bases from J; junction bases left unmatched: 8. CDR3 in DNA: TGCAGCGTTACTCCAACAGGGGGCGGTGAGCAGTTCTTC. This codes for CSVTPTGGGEQFF.

V is TRBV7-2 and J is TRBJ2-5, with TRBD2 matching 7 bases. V dropped 1 base and J dropped 5; count of bases not matched to a gene: 4. Germline lookup yields CDR1 SGHTA and CDR2 FQGNSA. The CDR3 spans 14 residues. The chain's CDR3 is CASSLGGGRETQYF. The CDR3 coding sequence is TGTGCCAGCAGCTTAGGGGGGGGTCGGGAGACCCAGTACTTC.

The V call is TRBV19, the J call TRBJ1-4, with 8 bases lining up with TRBD1. Germline V lookup: CDR1 LNHDA, CDR2 SQIVND (reference sequence). J lost 2 bases, V lost 8 bases, and 4 bases had no gene match. This CDR3 contains 14 residues. Here the CDR3 reads CASQYRGTNEKLFF. The DNA of the CDR3 is TGTGCCAGTCAATACAGGGGGACTAATGAAAAACTGTTTTTT.

The chain combines TRBV4-2 with TRBJ1-2; no definite D call. The CDR3 is 16 residues long. The germline V gene encodes CDR1 LGHNA and CDR2 YNFKEQ. Trimming stripped 3 bases from V and 2 bases from J, with 16 bases between. The CDR3 protein is CASSQQPAGPNYGYTF. CDR3 sequence (DNA): TGTGCCAGCAGCCAGCAGCCAGCAGGCCCGAACTATGGCTACACCTTC.

The genes are TRBV9 and TRBJ2-1; 7 nucleotides align to TRBD2. V lost 4 bases to trimming and J lost 3 bases; unmatched junction nucleotides: 7. Germline CDR1 is SGDLS and CDR2 is YYNGEE. CDR3 length: 15 amino acids. The CDR3, as DNA: TGTGCCAGCAGCCGGGGGGACGAACGCTACAATGAGCAGTTCTTC. This gives the protein CASSRGDERYNEQFF.

This chain uses TRBV29-1 with TRBJ2-1; the match to TRBD1 covers 11 bases. V shed 8 bases and J 6 bases; nucleotides not matched to a gene: 3. This CDR3 contains 12 residues. The germline V gene encodes CDR1 SQVTM and CDR2 ANQGSEA. The CDR3: CSQGQGVNEQFF. CDR3 bases: TGCAGCCAGGGACAGGGGGTCAATGAGCAGTTCTTC.

The chain combines TRBV12-5 with TRBJ1-6; D possibly corresponds to TRBD1 (6 bases). The CDR3 spans 18 residues. Between the trimmed V and J ends, which lost 1 base and 8 bases, there was a span of 21 bases. Germline CDR1 and CDR2: LGHNT and FRNRAP. CDR3 residues: CASGLGAYREEGDSPLHF. DNA for the CDR3: TGTGCTAGTGGTTTGGGGGCCTACAGGGAGGAAGGGGATTCACCCCTCCACTTT.

This chain joins TRBV24-1 and TRBJ2-5; D not resolved. The V and J ends lost 4 bases and 5 bases respectively, with 7 bases between them. The CDR3 extends over 12 amino acids. The germline V gene has CDR1 KGHDR and CDR2 SFDVKD. This chain's CDR3 is CATSDRMETQYF. The CDR3 nucleotides read TGTGCCACCAGTGACCGGATGGAGACCCAGTACTTC.

The gene calls are TRBV29-1 and TRBJ2-5; D gene uncertain. The CDR3 runs 17 residues. The V end was cut by 3 bases, the J end by 1 base, with 21 bases between. Germline V CDR1 and CDR2: SQVTM, ANQGSEA. CDR3: CSVEKVGFGYSQETQYF. The CDR3 DNA reads TGCAGCGTTGAGAAGGTTGGGTTTGGGTACTCCCAAGAGACCCAGTACTTC.

The rearrangement uses TRBV7-8 and TRBJ1-2; possibly TRBD1 for D (5 bases). Germline V gene lookup returns CDR1 SGHVS and CDR2 FQNEAQ. The CDR3 runs to 15 residues. Trimming removed 1 base from V and 8 bases from J, with 17 bases in between. The DNA of the CDR3 is TGTGCCAGCAGCTTAGAACCACAGGCCCTGGCCGGCTACACCTTC. Amino acids: CASSLEPQALAGYTF. Together with reference TRBV7-8 and TRBJ1-2, the CDR3 gives the full variable domain: GAGVSQSPRYKVAKRGQDVALRCDPISGHVSLFWYQQALGQGPEFLTYFQNEAQLDKSGLPSDRFFAERPEGSVSTLKIQRTQQEDSAVYLCASSLEPQALAGYTFGSGTRLTVV.